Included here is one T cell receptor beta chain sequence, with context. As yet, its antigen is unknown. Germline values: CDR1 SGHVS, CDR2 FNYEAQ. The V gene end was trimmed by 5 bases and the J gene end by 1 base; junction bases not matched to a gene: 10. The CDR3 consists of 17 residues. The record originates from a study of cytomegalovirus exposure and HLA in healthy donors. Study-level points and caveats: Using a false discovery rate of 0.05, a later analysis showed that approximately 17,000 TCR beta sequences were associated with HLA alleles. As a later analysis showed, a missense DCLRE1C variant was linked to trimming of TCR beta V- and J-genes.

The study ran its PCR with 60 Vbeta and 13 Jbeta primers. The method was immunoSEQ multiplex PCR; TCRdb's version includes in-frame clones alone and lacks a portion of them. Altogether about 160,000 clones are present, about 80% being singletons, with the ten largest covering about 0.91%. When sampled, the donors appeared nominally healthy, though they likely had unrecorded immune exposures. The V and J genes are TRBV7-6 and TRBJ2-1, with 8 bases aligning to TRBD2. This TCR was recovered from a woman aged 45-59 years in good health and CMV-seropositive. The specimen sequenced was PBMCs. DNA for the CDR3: TGTGCCAGCAGCAAAAGCCCCACTAGCGGTTCCTACAATGAGCAGTTCTTC. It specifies CASSKSPTSGSYNEQFF.